This T cell receptor beta chain was sequenced in a study of technical replicates of blood from a few donors. The CDR3 has 15 amino acids. Germline V lookup: CDR1 MNHEY, CDR2 SMNVEV (reference sequence). With V trimmed by 8 bases and J by 4 bases, 11 bases remained unmatched. Generated by immunoSEQ multiplex PCR, the TCRdb table keeps only in-frame clones and is missing some. The table includes approximately 70,000 clones, roughly 94% detected once. Sequencing was done on a sample of T cells isolated from PBMCs. The V and J genes are TRBV27 and TRBJ2-1, with 7 bases fitting TRBD1. This receptor was identified in a human donor in good health. CDR3 sequence (DNA): TGTGCCAGCGGCCCCGGGACAGTAGGTTACAATGAGCAGTTCTTC. Residues: CASGPGTVGYNEQFF.